Listed here are 7 T cell receptor beta chains from one sample, sequenced in a study of blood T cell repertoires in COVID-19. Data came from immunoSEQ multiplex PCR; TCRdb stores just in-frame clones and leaves some out. The sample has under 65,000 clones; about 85% are singletons. Specimen: peripheral blood. The receptors stem from a woman older than 75 with COVID-19, enrolled during active disease.

Judged by abundance, this clone is medium-sized. The chain uses TRBV5-1 and TRBJ2-1; 15 bases agree with TRBD2. The CDR3 loop spans 15 amino acids. V shed 2 bases and J 9 bases; nucleotides not matched to a gene: 3. The germline V gene has CDR1 SGHRS and CDR2 YFSETQ. The CDR3 DNA is TGCGCCAGCAGCTTCGGGACTAGCGGGGGGACTGAGCAGTTCTTC. Translating it yields CASSFGTSGGTEQFF.

In this sample, this clone turned up once. V is TRBV6-2 or TRBV6-3 and J is TRBJ2-7, with 11 bases that match TRBD2. Unmatched junction bases numbered 6, after V lost 8 bases and J lost 0 bases. The CDR3 length is 15 residues. CDR1 is MNHEY, CDR2 SVGEGT, per germline. The CDR3 protein is CASRPLAGGSYEQYF. DNA for the CDR3: TGTGCCAGCCGCCCGCTAGCGGGGGGCTCCTACGAGCAGTACTTC.

The J gene is TRBJ1-1, the V gene TRBV2; no clear D. Germline CDR1 and CDR2: SNHLY and FYNNEI. V was trimmed by 8 bases and J by 0 bases, leaving 7 bases between them. The CDR3 is 12 amino acids. The CDR3 sequence is CASRYLNTEAFF. CDR3 sequence (DNA): TGTGCCAGCCGGTACTTGAACACTGAAGCTTTCTTT. Using reference TRBV2 and TRBJ1-1 for the parts outside the CDR3, the full variable domain is EPEVTQTPSHQVTQMGQEVILRCVPISNHLYFYWYRQILGQKVEFLVSFYNNEISEKSEIFDDQFSVERPDGSNFTLKIRSTKLEDSAMYFCASRYLNTEAFFGQGTRLTVV.

The chain carries TRBV12-5 and TRBJ2-2; no clear D gene. The germline V gene has CDR1 LGHNT and CDR2 FRNRAP. The CDR3 has 14 residues. V lost 6 bases to trimming and J lost 1 base, with 9 bases between them. The CDR3, as DNA: TGTGCTAGTGGGCCCGCCAGGAACACCGGGGAGCTGTTTTTT. Translating it yields CASGPARNTGELFF.

J is TRBJ1-2 and V is TRBV10-2; D is perhaps TRBD1 (6 bases). Looked up from germline, CDR1 is WSHSY and CDR2 is SAAADI. The CDR3 is 12 amino acids. Trimming removed 2 bases at V and 13 bases at J, with 14 bases between. CDR3 nucleotide sequence: TGCGCCAGCAGTGAGGGGACACGCCGGGGCACCTTC. It codes for CASSEGTRRGTF.

This clone was seen only a few times. CDR3 in DNA: TGTGCCAGCACCGCCTTGGGGGGGTCGAGTAATTCACCCCTCCACTTT. Residues: CASTALGGSSNSPLHF. The V gene is TRBV2, the J gene TRBJ1-6; perhaps TRBD1 as D (5 bases). CDR1 SNHLY and CDR2 FYNNEI come from the germline V gene. V lost 7 bases and J 6 bases, leaving 19 bases between the germline ends. CDR3 length equals 16 residues.

The rearrangement uses TRBV10-2 and TRBJ2-1; possible D gene TRBD2, 5 bases. V lost 9 bases to trimming and J lost 7 bases, with 10 bases between them. Germline CDR1 is WSHSY and CDR2 is SAAADI. This CDR3 is built from 11 residues. The CDR3, as DNA: TGCGCCAGTAGAGGGTGGAATGAGCAGTTCTTC. The encoded protein is CASRGWNEQFF.